One sample yielded the 23 T cell receptor beta chains listed below, sequenced in a study of blood T cells in healthy people across ages. The authors ran a second PCR of about 7 to 11 cycles using a sample-barcoded 5' primer and a J-beta primer mix. From the 5' RACE reads, TCRdb called clonotypes with MiXCR, one entry per CDR3 protein. The sample shows around 850,000 distinct CDR3 sequences, roughly 34% of them seen only once. Sequenced input: blood. Every receptor here comes from a man between 18 and 35 years old in good health.

The rearrangement links TRBV7-9 to TRBJ2-2; 7 bases agree with TRBD1. The germline V gene has CDR1 SEHNR and CDR2 FQNEAQ (reference sequence). The CDR3 sequence is 16 residues long. V lost 3 bases, J lost 4 bases, and 8 bases stayed unmatched. The CDR3 DNA reads TGTGCCAGCAGCTTGGCGACAGGGACCCCCACCGGGGAGCTGTTTTTT. This encodes CASSLATGTPTGELFF.

The chain joins TRBV12-3 or TRBV12-4 to TRBJ1-6; the D is unclear. Trimming left V 5 bases short and J 9 bases short, with 14 bases between. The CDR3 length is 14 residues. CDR3 protein: CASSRDNTFSPLHF. The CDR3 DNA reads as TGTGCCAGCAGTCGTGACAATACTTTTTCACCCCTCCACTTT.

Comment on this clonotype: One junction end disagrees with the germline gene, perhaps due to a read error. This chain connects TRBV6-6 to TRBJ1-3, with a weak D call TRBD1 (6 bases). This CDR3 has 15 residues. From germline, CDR1 is MNHNY and CDR2 SVGAGI (reference sequence). The CDR3 sequence: CASSNRVGAGNTIYF. The DNA of the CDR3 is TGTGCCAGCAGCAACAGGGTCGGTGCTGGAAACACTATATATTTT.

With respect to this clonotype: This may be a read error, as it is one base from a much larger clone. J is TRBJ2-3 and V is TRBV10-3; no definite D call. CDR3 length: 13 amino acids. Germline CDR1 and CDR2: ENHRY and SYGVKD. V lost 6 bases, J lost 8 bases, and 15 bases lay in between. The CDR3 loop is CAISPHEAGTQYF. CDR3 coding DNA: TGTGCCATCAGCCCCCACGAGGCAGGTACGCAGTATTTT.

This sequence joins TRBV6-6 and TRBJ1-5, with unresolved D. The CDR3 spans 16 residues. The germline gives CDR1 MNHNY, CDR2 SVGAGI (reference sequence). Trimming took 7 bases from V and 5 from J, leaving 21 bases between them. The CDR3 DNA is TGTGCCAGCACCCCCGATGGGGTGGCCTGGGATCAGCCCCAGCATTTT. As protein: CASTPDGVAWDQPQHF.

The CDR3 DNA reads TGCGCCAGCAGTTGGGGGCGGTCTGGGGCCAACGTCCTGACTTTC. It codes for CASSWGRSGANVLTF. The chain combines TRBV5-1 with TRBJ2-6, with D possibly matching TRBD1 (6 bases). Germline CDR1 SGHRS, CDR2 YFSETQ. The CDR3 length is 15 residues. Trimming pared 5 bases from V and 1 base from J, leaving 10 bases between.

This chain connects TRBV9 to TRBJ2-5, with 9 bases identical to TRBD2. With 3 bases clipped from V and 5 bases from J, the junction kept 5 bases outside the gene matches. Germline values: CDR1 SGDLS, CDR2 YYNGEE. The length of the CDR3 is 14 residues. CDR3 protein: CASSAGLARETQYF. In nucleotides, the CDR3 is TGTGCCAGCAGCGCAGGACTAGCGCGGGAGACCCAGTACTTC.

In this sample, this clonotype turned up a few times. The rearrangement links TRBV10-3 to TRBJ1-1; the match to TRBD1 covers 9 bases. Germline loops: CDR1 ENHRY, CDR2 SYGVKD. After removal of 0 bases from V and 4 bases from J, the junction contained 9 bases not matched to a gene. The CDR3 has 17 residues. CDR3 nucleotides: TGTGCCATCAGTGAGTCGATGGGGACAGGGACGGCCACTGAAGCTTTCTTT. This encodes CAISESMGTGTATEAFF.

Regarding this clonotype: Just one base apart from a much larger clone, this may be a read error. V usage is TRBV20-1 and J usage is TRBJ2-1; TRBD1 might be the D (5 bases). CDR1 is DFQATT and CDR2 is SNEGSKA in the germline V gene (reference sequence). The CDR3 runs to 15 residues. CDR3 in amino acids: CSARDRVLSCNEQFF. The DNA of the CDR3 is TGCAGTGCTAGAGACAGGGTCCTATCCTGCAATGAGCAGTTCTTC.

This clonotype was counted only a few times. The genes are TRBV3-1 and TRBJ2-3, with a weak D call TRBD2 (5 bases). The CDR3 is 13 amino acids. The V gene lost 0 bases and the J gene lost 6 bases, with 7 bases spanning the gap. Germline CDR1 and CDR2: LGHDT and YNNKEL (reference sequence). The CDR3 DNA follows: TGTGCCAGCAGCCAAGATACGGGGGATACGCAGTATTTT. Amino acid sequence: CASSQDTGDTQYF.

CDR3 DNA: TGTGCCAGCACCTCCGGGGGCCTACTGATCCCCGGGGAGCTGTTTTTT. As protein: CASTSGGLLIPGELFF. The V gene is TRBV12-3 or TRBV12-4, the J gene TRBJ2-2; the D call may be TRBD1 or TRBD2 (6 bases each). The V and J ends lost 7 bases and 6 bases respectively, with 21 bases between them. The CDR3 spans 16 residues.

This clonotype was observed a few times. J is TRBJ2-1 and V is TRBV7-9; D gene uncertain. This CDR3 is 15 amino acids long. The V gene lost 4 bases and the J gene lost 8 bases, with 18 bases spanning the gap. The germline CDR1 and CDR2 sequences are SEHNR and FQNEAQ (reference sequence). The chain's CDR3 is CASSSRGRTDDEQFF. The CDR3 DNA sequence: TGTGCCAGCAGCTCGAGAGGACGCACCGACGATGAGCAGTTCTTC.

This clonotype was picked up a small number of times. This rearrangement joins TRBV27 to TRBJ2-5; 14 bases line up with TRBD2. Germline V gene sequence: CDR1 MNHEY, CDR2 SMNVEV (reference sequence). J was trimmed by 11 bases and V by 2 bases; bases with no gene match: 10. This CDR3 contains 16 residues. The CDR3 nucleotides are TGTGCCAGCAGTTTAGGGACTAGCGGGGGTAGGAATGAGCAGTACTTC. Encoded protein: CASSLGTSGGRNEQYF.

This clonotype has at least ten counts. This chain links TRBV6-5 with TRBJ1-4; tentative D call: TRBD1 (6 bases). The germline gives CDR1 MNHEY, CDR2 SVGAGI. This CDR3 is built from 12 residues. V lost 8 bases to trimming and J lost 8 bases, with 12 bases between them. The CDR3 DNA sequence: TGTGCCAGCGGTCGGGGGGCAGAAAAACTGTTTTTT. Translated, it gives CASGRGAEKLFF.

As for this clonotype: A much larger clone differs from this one at a single base, so this may be a read error. V gene TRBV7-3 combines with J gene TRBJ2-1; 12 bases map to TRBD2. Germline values: CDR1 SGHTA, CDR2 FQGTGA. CDR3 length equals 16 residues. In DNA, the CDR3 is TGTGCCAGCAGCTCCGCTGGACAGGGACTAGCGGGTGAGCGGTTCTTC. This codes for CASSSAGQGLAGERFF. Full variable domain (remainder filled in from reference TRBV7-3 and TRBJ2-1): GAGVSQTPSNKVTEKGKYVELRCDPISGHTALYWYRQSLGQGPEFLIYFQGTGAADDSGLPNDRFFAVRPEGSVSTLKIQRTERGDSAVYLCASSSAGQGLAGERFFGPGTRLTVL.

V gene TRBV20-1 combines with J gene TRBJ1-5; no clear D. In germline, CDR1 is DFQATT, CDR2 SNEGSKA (reference sequence). V lost 3 bases and J 0 bases, leaving 9 bases between the germline ends. CDR3 length equals 14 residues. The CDR3 region is CSASNEYSNQPQHF. CDR3 DNA: TGCAGTGCTAGCAACGAATATAGCAATCAGCCCCAGCATTTT.

In DNA form, the CDR3 reads TGCGCCAGCAGCCCTCCGAGTAGCGGGGGGCCCTACGAGCAGTACTTC. This gives the protein CASSPPSSGGPYEQYF. The rearrangement uses TRBV4-1 and TRBJ2-5, with 10 bases matching TRBD2. Gene TRBJ2-7 matches the end of the DNA better, so the J call may be wrong. This CDR3 region has 16 residues. CDR1 is MGHRA and CDR2 is YSYEKL in the germline V gene.

The genes are TRBV21-1 and TRBJ2-5; TRBD1, the table's D call, was not compared with the DNA. TRBV21-1 counts as a pseudogene. This CDR3 spans 17 amino acids. The CDR3 DNA sequence: TGTGCCAACAGCAAAGTGGACGAAGAGACAGAGCAAGAGACCCAGTACTTC. Translated: CANSKVDEETEQETQYF.

This clonotype was detected many times. A junction boundary mismatches the germline segment, possibly from a read error. This chain links TRBV4-3 with TRBJ2-5, with D tentatively TRBD1 (5 bases). Germline values: CDR1 LGHNA, CDR2 YSLEER. The CDR3 contains 13 residues. The CDR3 sequence is CASSPGHQETQYF. CDR3 sequence (DNA): TGTGCCAGCTCACCAGGGCACCAAGAGACCCAGTACTTC.

This clonotype came up a few times. V usage is TRBV6-2 or TRBV6-3 and J usage is TRBJ2-7; a possible D gene is TRBD1 (6 bases). Germline V lookup: CDR1 MNHEY, CDR2 SVGEGT. Trimming took off 6 bases at V and 0 bases at J, with 18 bases between the two ends. The CDR3 consists of 16 residues. The CDR3 protein is CASSSIGTKDSYEQYF. CDR3 coding DNA: TGTGCCAGCAGCTCGATCGGGACAAAAGACTCCTACGAGCAGTACTTC.

This chain joins TRBV4-2 and TRBJ2-3; 10 nucleotides agree with TRBD2. The CDR3 loop spans 19 amino acids. Looked up from germline, CDR1 is LGHNA and CDR2 is YNFKEQ. The V and J ends lost 1 base and 0 bases, in that order; junction bases with no gene match: 10. The CDR3 region is CASSQGPPIAGGSTDTQYF. The CDR3 DNA sequence: TGTGCCAGCAGCCAAGGTCCCCCAATAGCGGGAGGAAGCACAGATACGCAGTATTTT.

V usage is TRBV7-2 and J usage is TRBJ2-7; 8 nucleotides match TRBD2. Looked up from germline, CDR1 is SGHTA and CDR2 is FQGNSA. This CDR3 comprises 14 residues. V lost 1 base, J lost 5 bases, and 4 bases stayed unmatched. The CDR3 bases are TGTGCCAGCAGCTTAGGCGGGGGGTTCGACGAGCAGTACTTC. This sequence encodes CASSLGGGFDEQYF.

This clonotype was found a few times. The chain recombines TRBV5-1 with TRBJ2-6; D is uncertain. The germline gives CDR1 SGHRS, CDR2 YFSETQ. Trimming stripped 0 bases from V and 2 bases from J, with 9 bases between. The CDR3 contains 16 residues. CDR3 region: CASSLVEGTGANVLTF. DNA for the CDR3: TGCGCCAGCAGCTTGGTAGAAGGGACTGGGGCCAACGTCCTGACTTTC.